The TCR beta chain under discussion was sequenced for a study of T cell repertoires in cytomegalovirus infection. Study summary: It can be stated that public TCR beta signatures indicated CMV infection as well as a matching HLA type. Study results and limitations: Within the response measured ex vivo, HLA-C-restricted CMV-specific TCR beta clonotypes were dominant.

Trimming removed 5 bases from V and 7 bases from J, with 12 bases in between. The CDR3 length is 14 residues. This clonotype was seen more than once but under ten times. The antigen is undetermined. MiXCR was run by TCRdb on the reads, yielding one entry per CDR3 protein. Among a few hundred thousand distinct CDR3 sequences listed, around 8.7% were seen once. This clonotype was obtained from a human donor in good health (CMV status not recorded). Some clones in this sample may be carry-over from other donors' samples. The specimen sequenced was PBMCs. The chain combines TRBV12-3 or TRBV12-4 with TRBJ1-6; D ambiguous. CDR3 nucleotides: TGTGCCAGCAGTCCCCGCGGAGGGAATTCACCCCTCCACTTT. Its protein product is CASSPRGGNSPLHF.